A single sample is the source of the 28 T cell receptor beta chains below, sequenced in a study of CD8 T cells in Susac syndrome. Reverse transcription of 0.5 to 1 ug RNA used random hexamers. TCRdb itself ran the immunoSEQ multiplex PCR reads through MiXCR, one entry per CDR3 protein. The table records fewer than 350,000 distinct CDR3 sequences, just over 90% of them present only once. The specimen was CD4+ T cells from PBMCs. The receptors derive from a human donor with multiple sclerosis.

V and J are TRBV7-2 and TRBJ2-1; the match to TRBD2 covers 9 bases. CDR1 is SGHTA and CDR2 is FQGNSA in the germline V gene. V shed 5 bases, J shed 8 bases, and the junction held 10 bases outside the gene matches. The CDR3 spans 15 residues. In DNA, the CDR3 is TGTGCCAGCAGCCAAGGCGGGACTAGCATCTATGAGCAGTTCTTC. Its protein product is CASSQGGTSIYEQFF.

The chain has TRBV3-1 and TRBJ2-1, with D unresolved. With 0 bases removed from V and 5 bases from J, the gap between germline ends came to 8 bases. Germline CDR1 and CDR2: LGHDT and YNNKEL (reference sequence). This CDR3 is 14 amino acids long. DNA of the CDR3: TGTGCCAGCAGCCAAGATTGGCCGGACAATGAGCAGTTCTTC. It specifies CASSQDWPDNEQFF.

The chain has TRBV2 and TRBJ1-5; 7 positions match TRBD1. The CDR3 consists of 16 residues. Germline CDR1 reads SNHLY; CDR2 reads FYNNEI. The ends lost 2 bases at V and 6 bases at J; junction bases unmatched: 10. CDR3 DNA sequence: TGTGCCAGCAGTGAAAGTAGGCCAGGGGGTAGTCAGCCCCAGCATTTT. This codes for CASSESRPGGSQPQHF.

This sequence joins TRBV10-2 and TRBJ2-7; D might be TRBD1 or TRBD2, each matching 5 bases. Trimming left V 4 bases short and J 4 bases short, with 11 bases between. This CDR3 is 13 amino acids long. Germline V CDR1 and CDR2: WSHSY, SAAADI. CDR3 nucleotide sequence: TGCGCCAGCAGTGTACAGGAGGCTTACGAGCAGTACTTC. It is translated as CASSVQEAYEQYF.

The genes are TRBV20-1 and TRBJ2-1; D might be TRBD2 (7 bases). The CDR3 spans 18 residues. Trimming removed 3 bases at V and 7 bases at J, with 28 bases between. The germline V gene encodes CDR1 DFQATT and CDR2 SNEGSKA (reference sequence). CDR3 nucleotide sequence: TGCAGTGCTAGTAGCCTAGCGGTACGGGGGACACCACGGAATGAGCAGTTCTTC. This gives the protein CSASSLAVRGTPRNEQFF.

A few counts support this clonotype. This rearrangement joins TRBV5-1 to TRBJ2-2; TRBD1 is a possible D gene (5 bases). V gave up 0 bases and J gave up 5 bases, with 11 bases separating them. The CDR3 runs 15 residues. The germline V gene has CDR1 SGHRS and CDR2 YFSETQ. The DNA of the CDR3 is TGCGCCAGCAGCTTGGGGCAGGGCCTGACCGGGGAGCTGTTTTTT. This codes for CASSLGQGLTGELFF.

The chain carries TRBV28 and TRBJ2-5; 9 nucleotides match TRBD2. J gave up 1 base and V 2 bases, and 8 bases lay outside the gene matches. Germline CDR1 reads MDHEN; CDR2 reads SYDVKM. The CDR3 sequence is 17 residues long. CDR3 residues: CASSLGRGGLPQETQYF. CDR3 DNA: TGTGCCAGCAGTTTAGGGCGGGGGGGCCTCCCCCAAGAGACCCAGTACTTC.

This sequence joins TRBV20-1 and TRBJ1-1, with 7 bases lining up with TRBD1. Germline lookup yields CDR1 DFQATT and CDR2 SNEGSKA (reference sequence). The V and J ends lost 1 base and 10 bases, in that order; junction bases with no gene match: 3. The CDR3 runs to 11 residues. The CDR3 nucleotides read TGCAGTGCTAGAGGACAGGGTACAGCTTTCTTT. Translation: CSARGQGTAFF.

The chain has TRBV3-1 and TRBJ2-1; no reliable D call. Looked up from germline, CDR1 is LGHDT and CDR2 is YNNKEL (reference sequence). V was cut by 5 bases and J by 10 bases, with 9 bases left in between. The CDR3 covers 11 residues. CDR3 amino acids: CASSYLGEQFF. Here the CDR3 DNA reads TGTGCCAGCAGCTACCTGGGGGAGCAGTTCTTC.

The chain uses TRBV24-1 and TRBJ2-1, with D perhaps matching TRBD1 (5 bases). This CDR3 spans 16 amino acids. Between the trimmed V and J ends, which lost 4 bases and 8 bases, there was a span of 20 bases. Per the germline V gene, CDR1 is KGHDR and CDR2 is SFDVKD. The CDR3 bases are TGTGCCACCAGTGAGGGGCAAGGGGCGATACGCGATGAGCAGTTCTTC. This encodes CATSEGQGAIRDEQFF.

This chain connects TRBV15 to TRBJ1-5; D not certain. The germline V gene encodes CDR1 LNHNV and CDR2 YYDKDF (reference sequence). The CDR3 extends over 14 amino acids. Between the trimmed V and J ends, which lost 5 bases and 6 bases, there was a span of 14 bases. CDR3 bases: TGTGCCACCAGCGAGTACCAGCAGCTTCAGCCCCAGCATTTT. Amino acids: CATSEYQQLQPQHF.

The CDR3 coding sequence is TGCAGTGCTAGAGCCCTTACAGGGCTGAGTGGAACTAATGAAAAACTGTTTTTT. Translation: CSARALTGLSGTNEKLFF. The chain carries TRBV20-1 and TRBJ1-4, with D perhaps matching TRBD1 (6 bases). V lost 1 base and J 1 base, leaving 19 bases between the germline ends. The CDR3 runs to 18 residues. Germline V gives CDR1 DFQATT, CDR2 SNEGSKA (reference sequence).

This chain joins TRBV7-2 and TRBJ2-7; 12 bases are a match to TRBD1. V shed 5 bases, J shed 6 bases, and the junction held 14 bases outside the gene matches. Germline loops: CDR1 SGHTA, CDR2 FQGNSA. This CDR3 is 17 amino acids long. The CDR3 region is CASSARGTGGGSSEQYF. In DNA form, the CDR3 reads TGTGCCAGCAGCGCGCGAGGGACAGGGGGCGGATCGTCCGAGCAGTACTTC.

The V and J genes are TRBV29-1 and TRBJ2-7; 11 bases map to TRBD1. CDR3 size: 13 residues. CDR1 is SQVTM and CDR2 is ANQGSEA in the germline V gene. J was trimmed by 3 bases and V by 3 bases; bases with no gene match: 1. CDR3 nucleotides: TGCAGCGTTGAGGGGACAGGGGGCTACGAGCAGTACTTC. Protein product: CSVEGTGGYEQYF.

V is TRBV4-1 and J is TRBJ1-1, with D uncertain. This CDR3 region has 14 residues. The germline V gene encodes CDR1 MGHRA and CDR2 YSYEKL. Between the trimmed V and J ends, which lost 0 bases and 8 bases, there was a span of 13 bases. The CDR3 DNA reads TGCGCCAGCAGCCAAGATTCCGGCCAAGCGGAAGCTTTCTTT. Translating it yields CASSQDSGQAEAFF.

This clonotype showed up just once. The chain links TRBV2 to TRBJ2-5, with TRBD2 identical over 10 bases. CDR3 size: 15 residues. Germline V gives CDR1 SNHLY, CDR2 FYNNEI. V was pared by 8 bases and J by 1 base, with 7 bases of the junction left unmatched. As DNA, the CDR3 is TGTGCCAGCGGTTCTAGCGGGAGAAGCCAAGAGACCCAGTACTTC. Its translation: CASGSSGRSQETQYF.

This chain uses TRBV9 with TRBJ2-6; no definite D call. CDR1 and CDR2 (germline): SGDLS, YYNGEE. The CDR3 totals 17 residues. Trimming removed 4 bases from V and 0 bases from J, with 14 bases in between. The chain's CDR3 is CASSTNPSSSGANVLTF. As DNA, the CDR3 is TGTGCCAGCAGCACAAATCCCTCTTCCTCTGGGGCCAACGTCCTGACTTTC.

This clonotype was picked up a small number of times. The V call is TRBV6-2 or TRBV6-3, the J call TRBJ2-7; TRBD2 might be the D (6 bases). This CDR3 spans 17 amino acids. Looked up from germline, CDR1 is MNHEY and CDR2 is SVGEGT. Trimming removed 0 bases from V and 3 bases from J, with 18 bases in between. Here the CDR3 reads CASSYSPAAGLFYEQYF. For the CDR3, the DNA is TGTGCCAGCAGTTACTCCCCCGCCGCGGGGCTTTTCTACGAGCAGTACTTC.

The CDR3 loop reads CASRNPSTEQFF. As DNA, the CDR3 is TGTGCCAGCAGGAACCCATCAACCGAGCAGTTCTTC. This rearrangement joins TRBV7-2 to TRBJ2-1; D not certain. The germline V gene has CDR1 SGHTA and CDR2 FQGNSA. V was pared by 6 bases and J by 10 bases, with 13 bases between. CDR3 length: 12 residues.

The chain carries TRBV10-3 and TRBJ2-3; 9 bases line up with TRBD2. Trimming took 5 bases from V and 2 from J; bases not matched to a gene: 2. There are 14 residues in the CDR3. Germline-derived CDR1 and CDR2 are ENHRY and SYGVKD. CDR3 DNA sequence: TGTGCCATCAGTTGGACTAGCGACACAGATACGCAGTATTTT. The encoded protein is CAISWTSDTDTQYF.

The chain combines TRBV30 with TRBJ2-7; D gene unclear. Trimming removed 0 bases at V and 5 bases at J, with 11 bases between. The CDR3 has 13 residues. Germline CDR1 and CDR2: GTSNPN and SVGIG (reference sequence). CDR3: CAWSVLRSDEQYF. CDR3 DNA: TGTGCCTGGAGTGTCCTACGGAGTGACGAGCAGTACTTC.

CDR3 residues: CASSYLTDGTGELFF. The DNA for the CDR3 is TGTGCCAGCAGTTACCTCACAGATGGGACCGGGGAGCTGTTTTTT. The chain has TRBV6-5 and TRBJ2-2, with D hard to call. The V gene lost 2 bases and the J gene lost 5 bases, with 12 bases spanning the gap. Germline-derived CDR1 and CDR2 are MNHEY and SVGAGI. This CDR3 is built from 15 residues.

The CDR3, as DNA: TGTGCCAGCAGTTTGGCGGGACAGTTCTCAGATACGCAGTATTTT. It encodes CASSLAGQFSDTQYF. The V gene is TRBV28, the J gene TRBJ2-3, with D tentatively TRBD1 (7 bases). Germline V gives CDR1 MDHEN, CDR2 SYDVKM. Deletions cut 3 bases from V and 4 bases from J, with 14 bases between. The CDR3 is made up of 15 amino acids.

The genes are TRBV7-6 and TRBJ2-1; 10 bases agree with TRBD2. This CDR3 has 15 residues. V gave up 5 bases and J gave up 4 bases; unmatched junction bases: 5. Per the germline V gene, CDR1 is SGHVS and CDR2 is FNYEAQ. CDR3 protein: CASSRGLAAYNEQFF. Here the CDR3 DNA reads TGTGCCAGCAGCCGCGGACTAGCGGCATACAATGAGCAGTTCTTC.

The chain has TRBV9 and TRBJ2-5, with unresolved D. Trimming removed 0 bases from V and 5 bases from J, with 11 bases in between. Germline assignment: CDR1 SGDLS and CDR2 YYNGEE. CDR3 size: 14 residues. This CDR3 is CASSVDSRRETQYF. CDR3 DNA sequence: TGTGCCAGCAGCGTAGACAGCCGGCGGGAGACCCAGTACTTC.

Only a few counts were recorded for this clonotype. This chain joins TRBV11-2 and TRBJ2-5; D gene unclear. Germline values: CDR1 SGHAT, CDR2 FQNNGV. The CDR3 has 13 residues. V was trimmed by 0 bases and J by 7 bases, leaving 9 bases between them. DNA of the CDR3: TGTGCCAGCAGCTTAGATCGGTTGGCGACCCAGTACTTC. It yields the protein CASSLDRLATQYF.

V gene TRBV6-2 or TRBV6-3 combines with J gene TRBJ2-7, with TRBD2 as a possible D gene (5 bases). Germline V gives CDR1 MNHEY, CDR2 SVGEGT. Trimming took 6 bases from V and 2 from J, leaving 20 bases between them. The CDR3 is made up of 16 amino acids. The CDR3 sequence: CASSHALTGWAYEQYF. Written as DNA, the CDR3 is TGTGCCAGCAGCCACGCCCTTACGGGATGGGCCTACGAGCAGTACTTC.

The chain uses TRBV6-2 or TRBV6-3 and TRBJ2-1; 10 nucleotides agree with TRBD2. From germline, CDR1 is MNHEY and CDR2 SVGEGT. The CDR3 is 15 amino acids. V was pared by 6 bases and J by 7 bases, with 9 bases of the junction left unmatched. CDR3 sequence (DNA): TGTGCCAGCAGATCTAGCGGGAGTCATCAGAATGAGCAGTTCTTC. Its protein is CASRSSGSHQNEQFF.